The 10 T cell receptor beta chains presented below share a single source sample, sequenced in a study of OX40 agonist ivuxolimab in advanced cancers. The protocol was immunoSEQ multiplex PCR, while the TCRdb copy is restricted to in-frame clones and leaves out a portion. This table has approximately 58,000 clones, roughly 90% appearing once. The sample here was CD4+ or CD8+ T cells sorted from blood, taken in a trial of the OX40 agonist ivuxolimab. These receptors all come from an adult with an advanced solid tumor such as melanoma, head and neck, liver or kidney cancer.

The chain couples TRBV5-4 to TRBJ2-7, with 10 bases that match TRBD2. Germline V CDR1 and CDR2: SGHNT, YYREEE (reference sequence). J lost 3 bases, V lost 9 bases, and 3 bases had no gene match. The CDR3 spans 12 residues. The CDR3 here is CATGTSDYEQYF. The CDR3 DNA reads as TGTGCCACCGGGACTAGCGACTACGAGCAGTACTTC.

The V and J genes are TRBV27 and TRBJ2-1; 7 nucleotides align to TRBD2. Unmatched junction bases numbered 13, after V lost 6 bases and J lost 5 bases. CDR1 and CDR2 from the germline V gene are MNHEY and SMNVEV (reference sequence). The CDR3 consists of 16 residues. CDR3 nucleotide sequence: TGTGCCAGCAGCCCTTACCTTCCGGGGGGAAACAATGAGCAGTTCTTC. This encodes CASSPYLPGGNNEQFF.

The chain uses TRBV19 and TRBJ2-3, with TRBD2 identical over 9 bases. The germline V gene encodes CDR1 LNHDA and CDR2 SQIVND (reference sequence). The V segment lost 6 bases and the J segment 7 bases; nucleotides outside the gene matches: 11. The CDR3 spans 15 residues. The CDR3, as DNA: TGTGCCAGTAGCCCTTTGCGGGGGGGGATGAATACGCAGTATTTT. Residues: CASSPLRGGMNTQYF.

The rearrangement uses TRBV11-1 and TRBJ1-1; possibly TRBD1 for D (5 bases). With 5 bases removed from V and 1 base from J, the gap between germline ends came to 17 bases. CDR3 length: 16 residues. Per the germline V gene, CDR1 is SGHAT and CDR2 is FQDESV (reference sequence). CDR3 sequence: CASSVPGRGTNTEAFF. The CDR3 DNA is TGTGCCAGCAGCGTCCCGGGACGGGGAACGAACACTGAAGCTTTCTTT.

The chain joins TRBV11-3 to TRBJ1-2, with D unclear. Germline V gives CDR1 SGHNT, CDR2 YENEEA. This CDR3 contains 14 residues. V was shortened by 1 base and J by 3 bases, with 9 bases between the two germline ends. CDR3 nucleotide sequence: TGTGCCAGCAGCTTAGGAGGCAGCCACTATGGCTACACCTTC. Its translation is CASSLGGSHYGYTF.

This chain uses TRBV5-4 with TRBJ1-1; the D gene is possibly TRBD1 (5 bases). The germline V and J ends were trimmed by 6 bases and 1 base, with 19 bases remaining between them. The CDR3 totals 16 residues. The germline gives CDR1 SGHNT, CDR2 YYREEE (reference sequence). This chain's CDR3 is CASKSLGLRSNTEAFF. The CDR3 bases are TGTGCCAGCAAGAGTCTGGGACTTCGATCGAACACTGAAGCTTTCTTT. Using reference TRBV5-4 and TRBJ1-1 for the parts outside the CDR3, the full variable domain is ETGVTQSPTHLIKTRGQQVTLRCSSQSGHNTVSWYQQALGQGPQFIFQYYREEENGRGNFPPRFSGLQFPNYSSELNVNALELDDSALYLCASKSLGLRSNTEAFFGQGTRLTVV.

This clone was observed once. V and J are TRBV9 and TRBJ2-3; 7 bases align to TRBD2. Germline V gives CDR1 SGDLS, CDR2 YYNGEE. The CDR3 contains 16 residues. The J segment lost 2 bases and the V segment lost 0 bases, leaving 6 bases of the junction unmatched. CDR3 DNA sequence: TGTGCCAGCAGCGTAGGAGCGGGACCCAACACAGATACGCAGTATTTT. It yields the protein CASSVGAGPNTDTQYF.

V is TRBV9 and J is TRBJ2-7, with 8 bases aligning to TRBD1. Trimming at V came to 0 bases and at J to 3 bases, leaving 5 bases not matched to a gene. Germline CDR1 and CDR2: SGDLS and YYNGEE. The CDR3 spans 15 residues. The CDR3 coding sequence is TGTGCCAGCAGCGTAGCGACAGGGGCGGGCTACGAGCAGTACTTC. Translation: CASSVATGAGYEQYF.

The chain is built from TRBV28 and TRBJ1-5; tentative D call: TRBD1 (6 bases). Germline CDR1 MDHEN, CDR2 SYDVKM. This CDR3 region has 20 residues. Trimming left V 6 bases short and J 0 bases short, with 27 bases between. The CDR3 DNA is TGTGCCAGCAGCAATTTACCAGGGGAATGGGTAGGATTTAGCAATCAGCCCCAGCATTTT. Protein product: CASSNLPGEWVGFSNQPQHF.

The chain couples TRBV6-5 to TRBJ2-5; D remains ambiguous. Germline CDR1 reads MNHEY; CDR2 reads SVGAGI. This CDR3 has 15 residues. V was trimmed by 0 bases and J by 5 bases, leaving 13 bases between them. As DNA, the CDR3 is TGTGCCAGCAGTTACTCTTACGGATCTCAGGAGACCCAGTACTTC. Its translation is CASSYSYGSQETQYF.